These 11 T cell receptor beta chains came from one sample sequenced in a study of blood T cell repertoires in COVID-19. The table came from immunoSEQ multiplex PCR; TCRdb's copy has only in-frame clones and leaves some out. The table has more than 65,000 clones, around 80% seen once. The source material was peripheral blood. The receptors stem from a woman between 50 and 59 years old with acute or convalescent COVID-19.

The chain uses TRBV5-1 and TRBJ1-1; tentatively, D is TRBD1 (6 bases). This CDR3 region has 13 residues. V shed 4 bases and J shed 4 bases, with 11 bases lying between them. From germline, CDR1 is SGHRS and CDR2 YFSETQ. The CDR3 DNA sequence: TGCGCCAGCAGCCAGAACAGGGTCACTGAAGCTTTCTTT. Protein sequence: CASSQNRVTEAFF.

V and J are TRBV28 and TRBJ1-4, with D perhaps TRBD1 (6 bases). Trimming took 7 bases from V and 5 from J, leaving 14 bases between them. This CDR3 is built from 14 residues. Germline CDR1 and CDR2: MDHEN and SYDVKM. CDR3 region: CASKRTAGNEKLFF. In DNA form, the CDR3 reads TGTGCCAGCAAAAGGACAGCCGGCAATGAAAAACTGTTTTTT.

The rearrangement joins TRBV27 to TRBJ2-1, with D possibly matching TRBD2 (5 bases). Germline-derived CDR1 and CDR2 are MNHEY and SMNVEV (reference sequence). V was pared by 6 bases and J by 4 bases, with 16 bases between. This CDR3 region has 15 residues. The chain's CDR3 is CASSAGNLQYNEQFF. For the CDR3, the DNA is TGTGCCAGCAGCGCCGGGAACCTACAATACAATGAGCAGTTCTTC.

The chain has TRBV6-2 or TRBV6-3 and TRBJ2-3, with 7 nucleotides matching TRBD2. The V gene's germline CDR1 is MNHEY and CDR2 SVGEGT. The J segment lost 10 bases and the V segment lost 3 bases, leaving 4 bases of the junction unmatched. This CDR3 spans 12 amino acids. CDR3 DNA: TGTGCCAGCAGTTATATGGGACTACCGCAGTATTTT. It codes for CASSYMGLPQYF.

The chain combines TRBV28 with TRBJ1-3; 7 positions agree with TRBD1. The CDR3 extends over 18 amino acids. The V and J ends lost 5 bases and 0 bases, in that order; junction bases with no gene match: 13. Germline V gene sequence: CDR1 MDHEN, CDR2 SYDVKM. The CDR3 DNA follows: TGTGCCAGCAGTCCGGCGGGACAGAAGAGTTACTCTGGAAACACCATATATTTT. It yields the protein CASSPAGQKSYSGNTIYF.

The chain is built from TRBV28 and TRBJ2-1; 9 bases match TRBD2. The V gene's germline CDR1 is MDHEN and CDR2 SYDVKM. The CDR3 has 16 amino acids. V was pared by 7 bases and J by 15 bases, with 22 bases of the junction left unmatched. The CDR3 sequence is CASITGAGTSLQNPFF. The DNA for the CDR3 is TGTGCCAGCATCACAGGGGCCGGGACTAGCCTCCAAAACCCGTTCTTC. The full variable domain, in which reference TRBV28 and TRBJ2-1 provide the parts outside the CDR3, is DVKVTQSSRYLVKRTGEKVFLECVQDMDHENMFWYRQDPGLGLRLIYFSYDVKMKEKGDIPEGYSVSREKKERFSLILESASTNQTSMYLCASITGAGTSLQNPFFGPGTRLTVL.

The chain couples TRBV2 to TRBJ1-3; a weak D match, TRBD1 (5 bases). Looked up from germline, CDR1 is SNHLY and CDR2 is FYNNEI. CDR3 size: 19 residues. Deletions cut 0 bases from V and 0 bases from J, with 18 bases between. This chain's CDR3 is CASSEAGRGVGISGNTIYF. The CDR3 DNA reads as TGTGCCAGCAGTGAAGCGGGGCGGGGTGTGGGAATCTCTGGAAACACCATATATTTT.

The chain carries TRBV7-9 and TRBJ2-2; 10 positions match TRBD2. The CDR3 has 14 amino acids. V dropped 4 bases and J dropped 4; count of bases not matched to a gene: 0. The germline V gene encodes CDR1 SEHNR and CDR2 FQNEAQ (reference sequence). The CDR3 loop reads CASSSSGSTGELFF. The CDR3 nucleotides are TGTGCCAGCAGCTCTAGCGGGAGCACCGGGGAGCTGTTTTTT.

This sequence joins TRBV5-4 and TRBJ2-7; TRBD2 aligns across 7 bases. The germline CDR1 and CDR2 sequences are SGHNT and YYREEE (reference sequence). V was pared by 5 bases and J by 2 bases, with 7 bases of the junction left unmatched. This CDR3 contains 14 residues. CDR3 residues: CASSPDAGAYEQYF. The CDR3 DNA is TGTGCCAGCAGTCCCGACGCGGGAGCCTACGAGCAGTACTTC.

This chain joins TRBV6-2 or TRBV6-3 and TRBJ1-1, with unresolved D. Trimming took off 6 bases at V and 5 bases at J, with 10 bases between the two ends. The CDR3 is 12 amino acids. The germline gives CDR1 MNHEY, CDR2 SVGEGT. CDR3 amino acids: CASSPPGTEAFF. The CDR3 nucleotides read TGTGCCAGCAGCCCCCCGGGAACTGAAGCTTTCTTT.

A few counts support this clone. For the CDR3, the DNA is TGTGCCACTAGGGAGTCAGGGGGCGGCTTTGGCTACACCTTC. Translation: CATRESGGGFGYTF. The rearrangement joins TRBV2 to TRBJ1-2, with 8 positions matching TRBD1. The CDR3 covers 14 residues. Trimming removed 10 bases from V and 7 bases from J; junction bases left unmatched: 14. Germline assignment: CDR1 SNHLY and CDR2 FYNNEI.